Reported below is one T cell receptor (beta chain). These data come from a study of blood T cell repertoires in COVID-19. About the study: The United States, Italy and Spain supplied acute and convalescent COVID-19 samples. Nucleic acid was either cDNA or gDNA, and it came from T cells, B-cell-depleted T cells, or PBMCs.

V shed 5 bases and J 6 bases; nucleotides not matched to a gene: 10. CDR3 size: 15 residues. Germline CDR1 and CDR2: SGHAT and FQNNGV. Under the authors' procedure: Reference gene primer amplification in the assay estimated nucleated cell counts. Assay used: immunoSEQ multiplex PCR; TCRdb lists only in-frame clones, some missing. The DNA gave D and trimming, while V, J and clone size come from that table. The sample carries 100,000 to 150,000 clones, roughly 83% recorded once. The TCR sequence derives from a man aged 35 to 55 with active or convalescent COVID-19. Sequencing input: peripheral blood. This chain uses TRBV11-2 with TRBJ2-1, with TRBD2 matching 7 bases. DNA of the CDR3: TGTGCCAGCAGCCCCGACAGCGGGATGCTCAATGAGCAGTTCTTC. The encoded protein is CASSPDSGMLNEQFF.